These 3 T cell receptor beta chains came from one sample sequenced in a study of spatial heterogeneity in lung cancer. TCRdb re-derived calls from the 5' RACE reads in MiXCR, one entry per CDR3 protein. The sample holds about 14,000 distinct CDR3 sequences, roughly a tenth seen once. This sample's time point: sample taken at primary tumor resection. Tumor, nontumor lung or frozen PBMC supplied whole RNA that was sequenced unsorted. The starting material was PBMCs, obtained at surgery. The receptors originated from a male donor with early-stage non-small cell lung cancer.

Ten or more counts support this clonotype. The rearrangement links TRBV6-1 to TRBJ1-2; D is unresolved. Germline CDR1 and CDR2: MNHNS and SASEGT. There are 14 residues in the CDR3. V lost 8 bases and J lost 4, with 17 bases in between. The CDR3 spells CASGSADGRYGYTF. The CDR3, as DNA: TGTGCCAGCGGCTCGGCGGACGGACGCTATGGCTACACCTTC.

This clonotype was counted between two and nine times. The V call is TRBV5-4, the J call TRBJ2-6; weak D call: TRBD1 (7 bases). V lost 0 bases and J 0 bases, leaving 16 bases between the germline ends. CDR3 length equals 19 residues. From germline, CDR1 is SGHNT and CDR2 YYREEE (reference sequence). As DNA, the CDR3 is TGTGCCAGCAGCTTGGGGGAGGACAGGCCATACTCTGGGGCCAACGTCCTGACTTTC. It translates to CASSLGEDRPYSGANVLTF.

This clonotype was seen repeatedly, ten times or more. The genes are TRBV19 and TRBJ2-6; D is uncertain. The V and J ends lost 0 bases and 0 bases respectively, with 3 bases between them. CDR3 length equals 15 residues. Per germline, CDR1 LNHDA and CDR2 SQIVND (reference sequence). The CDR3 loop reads CASSIDHSGANVLTF. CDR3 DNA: TGTGCCAGTAGTATAGACCACTCTGGGGCCAACGTCCTGACTTTC.